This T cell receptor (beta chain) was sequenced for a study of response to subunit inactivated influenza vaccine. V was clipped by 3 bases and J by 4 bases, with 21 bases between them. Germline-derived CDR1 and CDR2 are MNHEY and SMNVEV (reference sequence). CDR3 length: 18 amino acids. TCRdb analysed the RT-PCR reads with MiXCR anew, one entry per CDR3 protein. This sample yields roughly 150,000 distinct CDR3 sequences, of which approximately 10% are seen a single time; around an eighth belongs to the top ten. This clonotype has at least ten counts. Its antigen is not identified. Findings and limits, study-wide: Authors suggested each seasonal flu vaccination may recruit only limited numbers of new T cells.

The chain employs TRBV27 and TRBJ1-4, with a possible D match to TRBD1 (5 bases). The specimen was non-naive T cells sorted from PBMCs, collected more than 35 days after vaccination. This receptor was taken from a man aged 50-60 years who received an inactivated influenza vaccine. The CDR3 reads CASSLGPSRVTNNEKLFF. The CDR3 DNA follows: TGTGCCAGCAGTTTGGGACCTAGCCGGGTTACGAATAATGAAAAACTGTTTTTT.